Following are 15 T cell receptor beta chains from one sample sequenced in a study of T cells after posttransplantation cyclophosphamide. Control samples came 1 year after myeloablative marrow transplants with methotrexate plus calcineurin inhibitor. The assay was immunoSEQ multiplex PCR, and TCRdb's table has in-frame clones only and misses some. Among approximately 21,000 clones listed, 80% to 90% were seen once. The specimen comprised PBMCs, sampled approximately 360 days after allogeneic stem cell transplant with calcineurin inhibitor and methotrexate. The origin of the receptors is a female patient between 30 and 39 years old who received an allogeneic stem cell transplant from an unrelated donor, was CMV-positive, and had acute and chronic GVHD. Some of the T cells might come from the graft donor.

This clone is a singleton in its sample. J is TRBJ2-3 and V is TRBV19; D remains unclear. Looked up from germline, CDR1 is LNHDA and CDR2 is SQIVND (reference sequence). This CDR3 spans 13 amino acids. Trimming left V 5 bases short and J 4 bases short, with 10 bases between. The DNA for the CDR3 is TGTGCCAGTAGTCGGGTGTTAGCAGATACGCAGTATTTT. Amino acids: CASSRVLADTQYF. The full variable domain, rest sourced from reference TRBV19 and TRBJ2-3, is DGGITQSPKYLFRKEGQNVTLSCEQNLNHDAMYWYRQDPGQGLRLIYYSQIVNDFQKGDIAEGYSVSREKKESFPLTVTSAQKNPTAFYLCASSRVLADTQYFGPGTRLTVL.

The J gene is TRBJ1-5, the V gene TRBV4-1; no clear D gene. This CDR3 region has 13 residues. CDR1 is MGHRA and CDR2 is YSYEKL in the germline V gene. The V and J ends lost 4 bases and 10 bases respectively, with 14 bases between them. Written as DNA, the CDR3 is TGCGCCAGCAGCCCATGCGCGGGTGACCCCCAGCATTTT. Its translation is CASSPCAGDPQHF.

The V call is TRBV7-6, the J call TRBJ2-3; 9 bases line up with TRBD2. In germline, CDR1 is SGHVS, CDR2 FNYEAQ. Unmatched junction bases numbered 12, after V lost 0 bases and J lost 8 bases. This CDR3 is 17 amino acids long. The CDR3 DNA follows: TGTGCCAGCAGCTTAGCGCCTGTGGCGGGGGGGCCGGGTACGCAGTATTTT. The encoded protein is CASSLAPVAGGPGTQYF.

The rearrangement uses TRBV5-1 and TRBJ2-3; TRBD1 agrees at 7 bases. This CDR3 has 16 residues. J was trimmed by 2 bases and V by 4 bases; bases with no gene match: 10. The V gene's germline CDR1 is SGHRS and CDR2 YFSETQ. DNA for the CDR3: TGCGCCAGCAGCCTATCGGGACAGTCTTTCACAGATACGCAGTATTTT. Translated, it gives CASSLSGQSFTDTQYF.

This clone was detected only a few times. The chain combines TRBV9 with TRBJ1-1, with TRBD1 matching 7 bases. CDR1 is SGDLS and CDR2 is YYNGEE in the germline V gene. Losses at the gene ends were 4 bases for V and 7 bases for J; bases not matched to a gene: 13. This CDR3 has 15 residues. CDR3 amino acids: CASSPQPTGLREAFF. CDR3 bases: TGTGCCAGCAGCCCCCAGCCGACAGGGTTGCGTGAAGCTTTCTTT.

This sequence joins TRBV5-4 and TRBJ2-5, with 7 bases that match TRBD2. The CDR3 consists of 15 residues. The V gene end was trimmed by 4 bases and the J gene end by 2 bases; junction bases not matched to a gene: 8. Looked up from germline, CDR1 is SGHNT and CDR2 is YYREEE (reference sequence). The CDR3 loop is CASSGSGTKQETQYF. CDR3 bases: TGTGCCAGCAGCGGGTCCGGGACTAAACAAGAGACCCAGTACTTC.

The chain uses TRBV5-1 and TRBJ2-3; D gene uncertain. Trimming shortened V by 0 bases and J by 2 bases, and 7 bases separated the two germline ends. The CDR3 consists of 14 residues. Germline V gene data show CDR1 as SGHRS and CDR2 as YFSETQ. The DNA for the CDR3 is TGCGCCAGCAGCTTGGGAGACTTCACAGATACGCAGTATTTT. Translation: CASSLGDFTDTQYF.

The genes are TRBV29-1 and TRBJ2-7; 7 bases are shared with TRBD1. Germline trimming cut 4 bases from V and 6 bases from J; bases unmatched to any gene: 12. The CDR3 consists of 14 residues. Germline CDR1 SQVTM, CDR2 ANQGSEA. The CDR3 is CSVVRGTVPIEQYF. CDR3 DNA sequence: TGCAGCGTTGTTAGGGGGACAGTCCCTATCGAGCAGTACTTC.

The chain links TRBV15 to TRBJ2-1; TRBD2 aligns across 12 bases. The CDR3 extends over 16 amino acids. Germline values: CDR1 LNHNV, CDR2 YYDKDF (reference sequence). V dropped 5 bases and J dropped 4; count of bases not matched to a gene: 6. CDR3 nucleotides: TGTGCCACCAGCGGTAGCGGGACTAGCGGGTACAATGAGCAGTTCTTC. This translates into CATSGSGTSGYNEQFF. Based on the CDR3 plus reference TRBV15 and TRBJ2-1, the full variable domain is DAMVIQNPRYQVTQFGKPVTLSCSQTLNHNVMYWYQQKSSQAPKLLFHYYDKDFNNEADTPDNFQSRRPNTSFCFLDIRSPGLGDTAMYLCATSGSGTSGYNEQFFGPGTRLTVL.

J is TRBJ2-7 and V is TRBV5-4; 10 nucleotides agree with TRBD2. The V and J ends lost 4 bases and 0 bases, in that order; junction bases with no gene match: 4. The CDR3 consists of 15 residues. Germline V gene data show CDR1 as SGHNT and CDR2 as YYREEE (reference sequence). The CDR3: CASSTPSGSSYEQYF. CDR3 nucleotide sequence: TGTGCCAGCAGCACGCCTAGCGGGAGCTCCTACGAGCAGTACTTC.

V gene TRBV5-1 combines with J gene TRBJ2-2; possibly TRBD1 for D (6 bases). V was trimmed by 0 bases and J by 1 base, leaving 10 bases between them. The CDR3 spans 16 residues. CDR1 SGHRS and CDR2 YFSETQ come from the germline V gene. CDR3 protein: CASSLGTGMNTGELFF. The CDR3, as DNA: TGCGCCAGCAGCTTGGGTACAGGGATGAACACCGGGGAGCTGTTTTTT.

The chain couples TRBV28 to TRBJ2-1; D not resolved. V was pared by 4 bases and J by 5 bases, with 3 bases between. CDR1 MDHEN and CDR2 SYDVKM come from the germline V gene. This CDR3 is 11 amino acids long. The CDR3 coding sequence is TGTGCCAGCAGTTCAAACAATGAGCAGTTCTTC. The encoded protein is CASSSNNEQFF.

This chain connects TRBV27 to TRBJ1-1; possibly TRBD1 for D (5 bases). The CDR3 has 13 amino acids. V lost 3 bases and J lost 3, with 8 bases in between. Germline CDR1 MNHEY, CDR2 SMNVEV (reference sequence). The CDR3 nucleotides read TGTGCCAGCAGTTTGTTCAGGGACACTGAAGCTTTCTTT. Protein sequence: CASSLFRDTEAFF.

The rearrangement uses TRBV28 and TRBJ2-1; no firm D call. V gave up 5 bases and J gave up 0 bases, with 11 bases separating them. This CDR3 is 15 amino acids long. Germline-derived CDR1 and CDR2 are MDHEN and SYDVKM. The CDR3 DNA is TGTGCCAGCAGTCTCGCAACGGGCTCCTACAATGAGCAGTTCTTC. The encoded protein is CASSLATGSYNEQFF.

The rearrangement links TRBV11-2 to TRBJ2-7, with D possibly TRBD1 on 6 matching bases. The CDR3 runs to 13 residues. Per germline, CDR1 SGHAT and CDR2 FQNNGV. The V gene lost 5 bases and the J gene lost 1 base, with 9 bases spanning the gap. Written as DNA, the CDR3 is TGTGCCAGCAGCACAACAGGGTCCTACGAGCAGTACTTC. Its protein product is CASSTTGSYEQYF. The entire variable domain, with the rest obtained from reference TRBV11-2 and TRBJ2-7, is as follows: EAGVAQSPRYKIIEKRQSVAFWCNPISGHATLYWYQQILGQGPKLLIQFQNNGVVDDSQLPKDRFSAERLKGVDSTLKIQPAKLEDSAVYLCASSTTGSYEQYFGPGTRLTVT.